This T cell receptor beta chain is drawn from a study of beta chain features in type 1 diabetes (dated by TCRdb to the late 2010s). Regarding the research as a whole: No differences in mean age, gender distribution, total cell number or subset yield were found between patients and healthy donors. A total of 107,917,701 sorted cells were examined across all samples, and the number of cells per subset was strongly correlated with RNA yield. The study compared TCRB repertoires of sorted circulating CD4+ T cell subsets between recently diagnosed type 1 diabetes patients and matched healthy donors. Whereas all 28 donors provided naive and central memory subsets, regulatory and stem cell-like memory subsets were isolated from just 8 patients and about 8 healthy donors. Here is what the overall study found, with its caveats: A moderate but significant shortening of TCRB CDR3 length was observed in type 1 diabetes patients in all four CD4+ subsets. Naive, central memory and regulatory TCRB repertoires appeared to be more alike among patients than among healthy donors. Because the HLA sub-analyses included only small numbers of individuals, any influence of HLA type on TCRB rearrangement was left unresolved. PCR might favor shorter templates, but patient and control samples were amplified and corrected together, so any skew would affect both groups equally. At VDJ recombination sites, patients with type 1 diabetes made fewer insertions and deleted more nucleotides, a pattern implying thymic rearrangement abnormalities. Sequencing cDNA rather than genomic DNA could over-represent highly expressing activated cells, although activation and CD3 levels did not differ between groups.

The sample holds a few counts of this clone. Its antigen is currently not known. Base qualities are not recorded, but no much larger clone differs from it by a single base. Each donor gave one peripheral blood draw, roughly 0.12 L on average, collected into heparinised tubes. Using a panel that included CD45RO, CCR7, CD25, CD127, CD95 and CD27, naive, central memory, regulatory and stem cell-like memory CD4+ T cells were sorted on a BD FACSAria II. All sorted populations exceeded 95% purity. PBMCs were isolated right away by Lymphoprep density gradient centrifugation and were stained directly, without culture. Samples were stained and sorted in pairs, with one healthy donor and one patient per experiment, so that batch effects were minimized. For this chain, trimming is 4 bases at the V end and 1 base at the J end, and the number of junction bases without a gene match is 4. CDR3 length: 15 amino acids, cysteine to phenylalanine. Of all the DNA, just the CDR3 is kept, 45 bases in frame from base 1. The germline V gene encodes CDR1 LGHNA and CDR2 YSLEER.

The entire isolated RNA was reverse transcribed using the High Capacity cDNA Reverse Transcription Kit, and thus expressed TCRB transcripts were sequenced. Deep immunoSEQ sequencing was performed on naive, central memory and regulatory T cell samples, with an average of about 3.6 million total reads per sample. Sorted cells were lysed in RLT buffer, and RNA was extracted using DNase-treated RNeasy Micro or Mini kits according to cell number. To prevent cross-contamination, every cell subset was processed on its own, while patient and healthy donor samples were processed together. The immunoSEQ multiplex PCR was used to amplify TCRB sequences from cDNA, yielding 87-bp fragments that span the CDR3 region. Sequencing of the amplicons was performed on the Illumina HiSeq platform. The paper's data handling went like this. PCR bias was computationally corrected using synthetic template baselines, reads within Hamming distance 2 were collapsed, and singletons that could not be merged were discarded. Reads were aligned to IMGT to assign V, D and J genes, CDR3 length, and insertions or deletions at six rearrangement sites. Within each subset, clonotype counts were normalized to sorted cell number, after which true diversity and Gini coefficients were computed with the tcR R package. Repertoire sharing was quantified using the overlap coefficient calculated on TCRB nucleotide sequences. Out-of-frame TCRB sequences from naive cells were analyzed to stand in for the pre-selection repertoire. TCRdb holds this immuneACCESS table with in-frame rearrangements only. Some clones are missing; in checked studies, unresolved V genes explain under half, and the rest has no known cause. For V, J and clone size, that table is used; D and trimming come from the DNA. This sample has roughly 450,000 clones in its table, and about 15% of those were observed once. Clones ranked in the top ten supply approximately 0.038% of the sample.

This TCR was sampled from a man between 25 and 39 years old in good health. Source material: naive CD4+ T cells from blood. The sample's cell subset or site label is to be understood as: true naive CD4+ T cells. Recombination connected TRBV4-3 to TRBJ1-1; TRBD1 agrees with 9 junctional bases. The DNA sequence is TGCGCCAGCAGCCGAGAGGGACAGGGGAACACTGAAGCTTTCTTT. It is translated as CASSREGQGNTEAFF.